This T cell receptor (beta chain) was captured by sequencing in a study of blood T cell repertoires in COVID-19. Study as a whole: Researchers got acute and convalescent COVID-19 samples from the United States, Italy and Spain.

This clone came up once. One Seattle source followed patients from active infection through their disease course. Per germline, CDR1 SGHTA and CDR2 FQGNSA. The length of the CDR3 is 15 residues. Trimming cost V 5 bases and J 7 bases; bases outside gene matches: 7. As handled by the study authors: Estimates of nucleated cell counts were drawn from the amplification of reference gene primers. Data came from immunoSEQ multiplex PCR; TCRdb stores just in-frame clones and leaves some out. Clone size and V and J calls were adopted from that table, with D and trimming inferred from the DNA. The data hold around 300,000 clones, with more than 80% observed a single time.

The source is a woman aged 45-59 years with COVID-19, enrolled during active disease. This sequence joins TRBV7-2 and TRBJ2-1, with 11 bases matching TRBD2. The sample taken for sequencing was peripheral blood. The CDR3 reads CASSDTSGSSNEQFF. CDR3 nucleotides: TGTGCCAGCAGCGATACTAGCGGGAGTTCTAATGAGCAGTTCTTC.